The present TCR beta chain was sequenced within a study of cytomegalovirus exposure and HLA in healthy donors. This clone has a handful of counts. Its specificity is not known. This sample also contains other DNA sequences that code for the same CDR3. Notes on the study in general: Versus the approximately 700-donor mean, an Asian-associated ancestry cluster reportedly showed fewer N-insertions in a later analysis.

CDR3 length: 14 amino acids. The germline gives CDR1 SGHDT, CDR2 YYEEEE. Trimming took 4 bases from V and 0 from J, leaving 10 bases between them. Use of 60 Vbeta and 13 Jbeta primers characterized the PCR. Clones were read by immunoSEQ multiplex PCR, and TCRdb kept only the in-frame ones, dropping some. Among roughly 130,000 clones listed, around 8.5% were seen once. The clonotype was recovered from a man aged 35-49 years in good health and CMV-seronegative. J is TRBJ1-1 and V is TRBV5-6, with D perhaps matching TRBD1 (5 bases). The material sequenced was PBMCs. The CDR3 protein is CASSLGHLNTEAFF. The CDR3 coding sequence is TGTGCCAGCAGCCTTGGACACTTGAACACTGAAGCTTTCTTT.